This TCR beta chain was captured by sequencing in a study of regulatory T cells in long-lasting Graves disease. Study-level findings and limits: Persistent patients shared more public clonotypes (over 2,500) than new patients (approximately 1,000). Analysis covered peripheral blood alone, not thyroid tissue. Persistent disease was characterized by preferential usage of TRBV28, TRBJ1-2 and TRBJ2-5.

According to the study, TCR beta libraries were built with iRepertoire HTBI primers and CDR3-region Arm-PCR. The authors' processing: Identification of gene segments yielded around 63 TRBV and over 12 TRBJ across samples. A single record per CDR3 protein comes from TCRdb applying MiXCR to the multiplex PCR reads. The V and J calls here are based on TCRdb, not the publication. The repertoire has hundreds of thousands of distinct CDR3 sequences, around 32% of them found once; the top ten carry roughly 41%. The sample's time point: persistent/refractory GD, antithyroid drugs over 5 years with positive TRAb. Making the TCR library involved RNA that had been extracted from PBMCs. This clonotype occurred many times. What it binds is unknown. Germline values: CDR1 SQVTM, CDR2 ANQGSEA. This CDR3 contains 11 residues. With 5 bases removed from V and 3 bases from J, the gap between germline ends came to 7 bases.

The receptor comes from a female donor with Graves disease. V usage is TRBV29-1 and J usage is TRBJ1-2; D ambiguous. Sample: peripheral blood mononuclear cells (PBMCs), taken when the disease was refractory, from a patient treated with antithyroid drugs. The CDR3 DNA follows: TGCAGCGTTACCGGGGACTATGGCTACACCTTC. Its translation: CSVTGDYGYTF.